This T cell receptor beta chain was captured by sequencing in a study of blood T cell repertoires in COVID-19. The germline V gene encodes CDR1 GTSNPN and CDR2 SVGIG (reference sequence). V gave up 1 base and J gave up 4 bases, with 11 bases separating them. CDR3 size: 14 residues. Authors' methods: Estimation of nucleated cell counts was performed using reference gene primer amplification. Sequenced by immunoSEQ multiplex PCR; TCRdb stores in-frame clones only, minus some. V and J calls and clone size are copied from that table; D and trimming were computed from the DNA. Of about 220,000 clones in the sample, 84% are singletons; the top ten hold about 9%.

The specimen sequenced was peripheral blood. The chain combines TRBV30 with TRBJ1-5; D is undetermined. The sequence was obtained from a man aged 50 to 60 with active or convalescent COVID-19. The DNA for the CDR3 is TGTGCCTGGAGTGGTCCCGAGGTTAATCAGCCCCAGCATTTT. Protein sequence: CAWSGPEVNQPQHF.